Each of the 9 T cell receptor beta chains below was sequenced from the same sample in a study of cytomegalovirus exposure and HLA in healthy donors. The primer mix had 60 Vbeta and 13 Jbeta primers. Method: immunoSEQ multiplex PCR; TCRdb's copy keeps in-frame clones and lacks some. This table holds about 140,000 clones, 75% to 90% found once. Sequencing was carried out using PBMCs. The receptors were gathered from a man in his forties in good health and CMV-seronegative.

The rearrangement joins TRBV5-1 to TRBJ1-5, with D perhaps matching TRBD1 (5 bases). V lost 4 bases to trimming and J lost 5 bases, with 13 bases between them. This CDR3 region has 14 residues. Germline-derived CDR1 and CDR2 are SGHRS and YFSETQ. The CDR3 region has the DNA TGCGCCAGCAGCCAGGGCGCGGGGGATCAGCCCCAGCATTTT. Amino acid sequence: CASSQGAGDQPQHF. Full variable domain (remainder filled in from reference TRBV5-1 and TRBJ1-5): KAGVTQTPRYLIKTRGQQVTLSCSPISGHRSVSWYQQTPGQGLQFLFEYFSETQRNKGNFPGRFSGRQFSNSRSEMNVSTLELGDSALYLCASSQGAGDQPQHFGDGTRLSIL.

The chain combines TRBV11-3 with TRBJ2-3, with 12 bases aligning to TRBD2. J was trimmed by 5 bases and V by 4 bases; bases with no gene match: 10. The CDR3 loop spans 17 amino acids. Germline CDR1 SGHNT, CDR2 YENEEA. In DNA, the CDR3 is TGTGCCAGCAGCTCCTCTCCTCTAGCGGGGGGGCAAGATACGCAGTATTTT. Translation gives CASSSSPLAGGQDTQYF. The whole variable domain, filled in from reference TRBV11-3 and TRBJ2-3, reads EAGVVQSPRYKIIEKKQPVAFWCNPISGHNTLYWYLQNLGQGPELLIRYENEEAVDDSQLPKDRFSAERLKGVDSTLKIQPAELGDSAVYLCASSSSPLAGGQDTQYFGPGTRLTVL.

This chain links TRBV15 with TRBJ1-6; D unresolved. Germline V gene lookup returns CDR1 LNHNV and CDR2 YYDKDF (reference sequence). The CDR3 runs to 17 residues. V gave up 1 base and J gave up 7 bases, with 17 bases separating them. In DNA form, the CDR3 reads TGTGCCACCAGCAGAGTGAGGGCAAGTAGCATAAATTCACCCCTCCACTTT. Its protein product is CATSRVRASSINSPLHF.

The rearrangement joins TRBV28 to TRBJ1-5; a weak D match, TRBD1 (6 bases). The germline V and J ends were trimmed by 5 bases and 0 bases, with 20 bases remaining between them. The CDR3 loop spans 18 amino acids. From germline, CDR1 is MDHEN and CDR2 SYDVKM. As DNA, the CDR3 is TGTGCCAGCAGTAAGGGACACGGAGAATACGATAGCAATCAGCCCCAGCATTTT. Translating it yields CASSKGHGEYDSNQPQHF.

This clone was found once. The V and J genes are TRBV4-3 and TRBJ1-1; D is uncertain. V was cut by 2 bases and J by 2 bases, with 12 bases left in between. Germline CDR1 is LGHNA and CDR2 is YSLEER. The CDR3 spans 15 residues. CDR3 nucleotides: TGCGCCAGCAGCCAAACCCGGGAGGCCAACACTGAAGCTTTCTTT. Amino acids: CASSQTREANTEAFF.

This rearrangement joins TRBV28 to TRBJ1-2; possibly TRBD1 for D (6 bases). The V and J ends lost 6 bases and 2 bases respectively, with 16 bases between them. The CDR3 sequence is 15 residues long. Germline assignment: CDR1 MDHEN and CDR2 SYDVKM. CDR3 amino acids: CASRQLDRPNYGYTF. The DNA for the CDR3 is TGTGCCAGCAGACAACTTGACAGGCCCAACTATGGCTACACCTTC.

In regard to this clone: One junction end disagrees with the germline gene, perhaps due to a read error. V and J are TRBV2 and TRBJ2-1; 9 bases fit TRBD2. The germline V gene has CDR1 SNHLY and CDR2 FYNNEI. This CDR3 has 12 amino acids. CDR3 amino acids: CASSPDWSGRLF. The CDR3 nucleotides are TGTGCCAGCAGTCCCGACTGGAGCGGGAGGCTCTTC.

V usage is TRBV7-2 and J usage is TRBJ1-6, with 7 positions matching TRBD1. Germline V gene lookup returns CDR1 SGHTA and CDR2 FQGNSA. Trimming cost V 4 bases and J 7 bases; bases outside gene matches: 4. The CDR3 is 14 residues long. The CDR3 DNA reads TGTGCCAGCAGCTATCCGGACAGGAATTCACCCCTCCACTTT. Protein sequence: CASSYPDRNSPLHF.

V and J are TRBV7-2 and TRBJ2-1, with D possibly TRBD2 on 5 matching bases. This CDR3 comprises 13 residues. V was cut by 2 bases and J by 12 bases, with 14 bases left in between. CDR1 is SGHTA, CDR2 FQGNSA, per germline. The chain's CDR3 is CASSLSGLFGQFF. The CDR3 nucleotides are TGTGCCAGCAGCTTATCCGGACTTTTTGGGCAGTTCTTC.